This paragraph covers one TCR beta chain sequence. What it binds is unknown. Primers included in the PCR were 60 Vbeta and 13 Jbeta primers. Repertoires were generated with immunoSEQ multiplex PCR, while TCRdb's copy carries only in-frame clones and drops some. The table for this sample gives fewer than 100,000 clones. The sample belongs to a study of cytomegalovirus exposure and HLA in healthy donors. Points from the study as a whole: Productive status was seen about 87% or about 30% of the time for most TCR beta V segments in an earlier analysis. Later analysis associated a missense DCLRE1C variant with TCR beta V- and J-gene trimming. The study designated 150 or so TCR beta chains cytomegalovirus-associated. As immune exposure information, only CMV serostatus was available.

Sequencing used PBMCs. This TCR was recovered from a man between 18 and 29 years old in good health and CMV-seropositive.

In nucleotides, the CDR3 is TGTGCCAGTAGTATTCTAATAGAATCCTACGAGCAGTACTTC. It is translated as CASSILIESYEQYF. The rearrangement joins TRBV19 to TRBJ2-7, with D hard to call. Germline V CDR1 and CDR2: LNHDA, SQIVND (reference sequence). The CDR3 spans 14 residues. V was shortened by 3 bases and J by 1 base, with 10 bases between the two germline ends.